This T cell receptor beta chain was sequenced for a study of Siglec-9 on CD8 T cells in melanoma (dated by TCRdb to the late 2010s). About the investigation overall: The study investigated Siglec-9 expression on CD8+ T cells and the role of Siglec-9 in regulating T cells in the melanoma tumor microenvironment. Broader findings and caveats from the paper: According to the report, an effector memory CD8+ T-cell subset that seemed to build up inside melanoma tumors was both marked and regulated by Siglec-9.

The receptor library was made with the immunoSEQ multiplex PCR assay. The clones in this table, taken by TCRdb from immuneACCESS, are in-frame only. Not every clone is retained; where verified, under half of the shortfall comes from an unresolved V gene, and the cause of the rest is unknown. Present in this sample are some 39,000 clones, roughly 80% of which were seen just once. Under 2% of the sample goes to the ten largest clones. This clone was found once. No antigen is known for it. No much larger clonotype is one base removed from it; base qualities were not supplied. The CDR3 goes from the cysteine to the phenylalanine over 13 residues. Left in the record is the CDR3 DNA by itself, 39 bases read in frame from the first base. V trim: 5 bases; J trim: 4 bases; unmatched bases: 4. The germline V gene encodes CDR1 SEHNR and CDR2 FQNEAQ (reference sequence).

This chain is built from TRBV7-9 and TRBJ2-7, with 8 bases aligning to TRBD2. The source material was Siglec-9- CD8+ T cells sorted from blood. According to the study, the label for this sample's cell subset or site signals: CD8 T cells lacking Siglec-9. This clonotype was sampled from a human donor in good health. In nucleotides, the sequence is TGTGCCAGCAGCCAGCGGGAGCGATACGAGCAGTACTTC. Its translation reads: CASSQRERYEQYF.